This T cell receptor (beta chain) originates from a study of T cell clonotyping in hematopoietic cell transplantation. Study-level points and caveats: Few recipient clonotypes overlapped donors; over 95% were de novo at given depth.

The time point is: recipient sample about 28 days before transplant, after cytoreduction. Libraries were prepared by immunoSEQ multiplex PCR; TCRdb keeps only in-frame clonotypes and omits some of them. The profile shows about 28,000 clones, 85% to 95% of them singletons. In regard to this clone: Its cognate antigen is unknown.

Source: peripheral blood mononuclear cells, taken before stem cell transplant. The sequence was obtained from a man in his forties or fifties with acute myeloid leukemia. Some clones in this sample may be carry-over from other donors' samples.

The CDR3 protein is CASSQQAGGLRNYEQYF. CDR3 DNA: TGTGCCAGCAGCCAACAAGCGGGAGGGCTAAGGAACTACGAGCAGTACTTC. The rearrangement joins TRBV14 to TRBJ2-7, with TRBD2 matching over 10 bases. The germline CDR1 and CDR2 sequences are SGHDN and FVKESK. The CDR3 is made up of 17 amino acids. With 2 bases clipped from V and 3 bases from J, the junction kept 10 bases outside the gene matches.